This paragraph covers one T cell receptor beta chain sequence. Its antigen remains unidentified. The CDR3 spans 17 residues. The V end lost 7 bases, the J end lost 1 base, and 22 bases lay between the germline ends. Germline V gives CDR1 LNHDA, CDR2 SQIVND (reference sequence). This sample is part of a study of cytomegalovirus exposure and HLA in healthy donors. The primer mix had 60 Vbeta and 13 Jbeta primers. Generated by immunoSEQ multiplex PCR, the TCRdb table keeps only in-frame clones and is missing some. The sample has roughly 110,000 clones, around 82% seen once. General study findings and limits: As a later analysis showed, a missense DCLRE1C variant was linked to trimming of TCR beta V- and J-genes. By HLA locus, TCR association rates varied in a later analysis, with DRB1 showing the most and HLA-C the fewest. An apparent linkage of common viral pathogens to several of the most significant clusters emerged in a later analysis.

Sequenced material: PBMCs. The clonotype originates from a woman younger than 45 in good health and CMV-seropositive. The chain carries TRBV19 and TRBJ1-1, with D hard to call. The CDR3 here is CASISTQAYFGNTEAFF. The DNA of the CDR3 is TGTGCCAGTATATCGACTCAAGCATATTTTGGGAACACTGAAGCTTTCTTT.